The present T cell receptor (beta chain) was sequenced within a study of T cells after posttransplantation cyclophosphamide (dated by TCRdb to 2016 to 2017). With respect to the entire study: Using TRB sequencing, the study followed how the T cell repertoire rebuilt after myeloablative bone marrow transplantation with posttransplantation cyclophosphamide given as GVHD prophylaxis. Antigen receptor sequencing was done on samples from 35 PTCy-treated patients and from over 15 related bone marrow donors of those patients. TRB sequencing was performed on blood from all 35 or so PTCy patients with 1-year posttransplant specimens. In 3 patients, up to about 3 additional blood samples taken between 2 and 5.2 years after transplant also underwent TRB sequencing, as did pretransplant blood from several patients. TRA and TRB clonality were tightly correlated in several samples, so subsequent TCR analyses focused on TRB only. Public TRB sequences were checked against a database of over 3,000 sequences associated with responses to pathogens, tumor antigens, self-antigens and alloantigens.

Peripheral blood samples were provided by related bone marrow donors on the day of marrow donation. Peripheral blood and bone marrow mononuclear cells were isolated by Ficoll-Hypaque density centrifugation and cryopreserved. In the case of this clone: The clone's antigen remains unknown. No clone much larger than this one lies a single base away; base qualities are absent.

General study outcomes and caveats: Across some 45 patients, TRB clonality was highly associated with recipient CMV seropositivity and CMV reactivation, and PTCy diversity was similar to diversity in CNI/methotrexate controls. The TRB repertoires of T cells infiltrating skin or GI tract showed only limited overlap with the TRB repertoires of T cells in blood. Donor-recipient similarity was low at 1-2 months but increased during the first year, and donor CD8+ memory clones often dominated later blood repertoires.

CDR1 and CDR2, looked up from the germline V gene, are SGHVS and FQNEAQ. From the cysteine up to the phenylalanine, the CDR3 has a length of 14 residues. Only the CDR3 DNA is retained, 42 bases long and in frame from the first base. V gives up 4 bases and J gives up 4 bases, and the segment between their germline ends measures 13 bases. TRB sequencing was run on genomic DNA with either the immunoSEQ assay at survey resolution or the hsTCRB kit. Per the source publication's procedure: The immunoSEQ software handled the initial read processing, while the LymphoSeq R package was used for the repertoire analyses. Clonality was computed as 1 minus normalized Shannon entropy, and a Gini coefficient was also calculated for each TRB dataset. Phenotypes of unsorted samples were inferred by mapping TRB sequences from sorted subsets of the recipient or donor onto the same recipient's unsorted samples. TCRdb limited this immuneACCESS table to in-frame rearrangements with V and J called. A share of clones is missing; checked studies link under half to unresolved V genes, and the rest is unexplained. V and J calls and clone size come straight from that table; D and trimming were deduced from the DNA. The sample table shows approximately 47,000 clones, and about 91% are seen once. In total, the top ten clones hold around 3.1% of the sample.

Sequenced: PBMCs. The receptor's source is a woman between 50 and 59 years old in good health and a related stem cell transplant donor. The chain was built from TRBV7-8 and TRBJ1-2, with no D gene named confidently. The nucleotides are TGTGCCAGCAGCTCCCTAGGCCTACCCTATGGCTACACCTTC. It is translated as CASSSLGLPYGYTF.